This TCR beta chain was sequenced during a study of blood T cell repertoires in COVID-19. Whole-study context: Sources were T cells, B-cell-depleted T cells, or PBMCs; the material itself was cDNA or gDNA.

Germline V gene lookup returns CDR1 SGHTA and CDR2 FQGNSA. The CDR3 loop spans 14 amino acids. The V end lost 2 bases, the J end lost 5 bases, and 9 bases lay between the germline ends. Repertoires were generated with immunoSEQ multiplex PCR, while TCRdb's copy carries only in-frame clones and drops some. The sample consists of about 70,000 clones, about nine tenths of them appearing once. The specimen sequenced was peripheral blood. The receptor comes from a woman aged 80 or older with active or convalescent COVID-19. This sequence joins TRBV7-2 and TRBJ2-2; D gene ambiguous. The CDR3 coding sequence is TGTGCCAGCAGCTTAAAGCGACCAACCGGGGAGCTGTTTTTT. It is translated as CASSLKRPTGELFF.